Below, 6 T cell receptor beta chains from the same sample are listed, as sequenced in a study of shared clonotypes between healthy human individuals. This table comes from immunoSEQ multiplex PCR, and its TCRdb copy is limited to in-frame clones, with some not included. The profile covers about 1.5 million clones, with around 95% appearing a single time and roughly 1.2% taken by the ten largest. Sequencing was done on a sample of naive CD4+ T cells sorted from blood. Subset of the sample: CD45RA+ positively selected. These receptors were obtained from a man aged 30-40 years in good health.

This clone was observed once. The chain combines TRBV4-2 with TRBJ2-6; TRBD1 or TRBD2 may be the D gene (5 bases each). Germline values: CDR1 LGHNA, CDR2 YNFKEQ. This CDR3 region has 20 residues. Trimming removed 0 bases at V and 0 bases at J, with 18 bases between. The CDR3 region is CASSQDPRDRAHSGANVLTF. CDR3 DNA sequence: TGTGCCAGCAGCCAAGACCCCCGGGACCGAGCTCACTCTGGGGCCAACGTCCTGACTTTC.

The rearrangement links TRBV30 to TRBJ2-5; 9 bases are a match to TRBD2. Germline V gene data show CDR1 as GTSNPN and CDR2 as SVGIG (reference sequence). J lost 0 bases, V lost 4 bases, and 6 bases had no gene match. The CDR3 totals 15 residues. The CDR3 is CAWTSGILYQETQYF. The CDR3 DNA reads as TGTGCCTGGACTAGCGGGATTCTGTACCAAGAGACCCAGTACTTC.

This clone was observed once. The CDR3: CASSQRSQGLGEQYF. CDR3 DNA sequence: TGCGCCAGCAGCCAGAGATCACAGGGACTGGGAGAGCAGTACTTC. This sequence joins TRBV4-3 and TRBJ2-7, with D perhaps TRBD1 or TRBD2 (6 bases each). The length of the CDR3 is 15 residues. Per germline, CDR1 LGHNA and CDR2 YSLEER. Trimming shortened V by 3 bases and J by 7 bases, and 19 bases separated the two germline ends.

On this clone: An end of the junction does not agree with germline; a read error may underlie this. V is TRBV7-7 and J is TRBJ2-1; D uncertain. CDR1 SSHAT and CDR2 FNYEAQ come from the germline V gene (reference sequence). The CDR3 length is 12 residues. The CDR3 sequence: CASSPGSGEQFF. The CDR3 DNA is TGTGCTAGCAGCCCGGGTTCCGGTGAGCAGTTCTTC.

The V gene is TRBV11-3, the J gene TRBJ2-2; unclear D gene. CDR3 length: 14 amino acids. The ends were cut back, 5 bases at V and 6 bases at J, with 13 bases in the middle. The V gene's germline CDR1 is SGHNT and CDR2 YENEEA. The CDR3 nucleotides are TGTGCCAGCAGCCTGGATGTGCTGGCCGGGGAGCTGTTTTTT. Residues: CASSLDVLAGELFF.

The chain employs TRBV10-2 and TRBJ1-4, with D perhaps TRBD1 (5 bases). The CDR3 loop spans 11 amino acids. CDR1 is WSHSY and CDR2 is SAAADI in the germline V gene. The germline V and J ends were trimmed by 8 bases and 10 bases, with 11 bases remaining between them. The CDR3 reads CASRLTAKLFF. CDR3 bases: TGCGCCAGCCGTTTGACAGCAAAACTGTTTTTT.